The 14 T cell receptor beta chains in this list originate from one sample, sequenced in a study of CD8+CD57+ T cells in acquired aplastic anemia. Sequenced patients had shown CD8+CD57+ cell expansion by flow cytometry. TCR beta VDJ combinations and CDR3 sequences were profiled from genomic DNA. TCRdb passed the reads through MiXCR, listing each CDR3 protein once. The sample records approximately 190,000 distinct CDR3 sequences, 48% being singletons. The sequenced sample consisted of sorted CD4+, CD8+, or CD8+CD57+ T cells (not recorded which) from PBMCs. The receptors were gathered from a human donor with aplastic anemia.

This sequence joins TRBV29-1 and TRBJ1-2; D is unclear. The length of the CDR3 is 13 residues. Germline V gene data show CDR1 as SQVTM and CDR2 as ANQGSEA. V was shortened by 8 bases and J by 5 bases, with 18 bases between the two germline ends. CDR3 nucleotides: TGCAGCCCTGAAACGGGTCGCGGGTATGGCTACACCTTC. Its protein is CSPETGRGYGYTF.

This clonotype turned up a few times. V and J are TRBV3-1 and TRBJ1-1; D is uncertain. The germline V and J ends were trimmed by 4 bases and 6 bases, with 12 bases remaining between them. The CDR3 runs 13 residues. In germline, CDR1 is LGHDT, CDR2 YNNKEL (reference sequence). The CDR3 region is CASSLTWGAEAFF. The CDR3 DNA reads as TGTGCCAGCAGCCTGACTTGGGGAGCTGAAGCTTTCTTT.

This clonotype was counted between two and nine times. In DNA, the CDR3 is TGTGCCAGCGGTTACGGGGGCTCTGGAAACACCATATATTTT. Translated: CASGYGGSGNTIYF. V and J are TRBV3-1 and TRBJ1-3, with a weak D call TRBD1 (5 bases). The V end lost 8 bases, the J end lost 0 bases, and 11 bases lay between the germline ends. The germline V gene has CDR1 LGHDT and CDR2 YNNKEL (reference sequence). The CDR3 consists of 14 residues.

The sample holds a few counts of this clonotype. This chain uses TRBV15 with TRBJ2-1; D perhaps matches TRBD2 (6 bases). This CDR3 contains 12 residues. Deletions cut 3 bases from V and 8 bases from J, with 8 bases between. Germline-derived CDR1 and CDR2 are LNHNV and YYDKDF (reference sequence). The CDR3: CATSRGGDEQFF. As DNA, the CDR3 is TGTGCCACCAGCAGGGGGGGAGATGAGCAGTTCTTC.

This clonotype was seen repeatedly, ten times or more. The chain couples TRBV20-1 to TRBJ2-3; the D is unclear. The V end lost 4 bases, the J end lost 4 bases, and 9 bases lay between the germline ends. Germline V CDR1 and CDR2: DFQATT, SNEGSKA (reference sequence). This CDR3 comprises 12 residues. The CDR3 DNA follows: TGCAGTGCTATCGCCGCGCCAGATACGCAGTATTTT. This translates into CSAIAAPDTQYF.

This clonotype showed up many times. V and J are TRBV20-1 and TRBJ2-3; D uncertain. V shed 6 bases and J shed 2 bases, with 24 bases lying between them. CDR1 and CDR2 from the germline V gene are DFQATT and SNEGSKA (reference sequence). There are 17 residues in the CDR3. Written as DNA, the CDR3 is TGCAGTGCCGAAAAGACCCCATCCTCTGGCGCCACAGATACGCAGTATTTT. This translates into CSAEKTPSSGATDTQYF.

This sequence joins TRBV10-3 and TRBJ1-5; 8 nucleotides match TRBD1. The CDR3 length is 16 residues. The V and J ends lost 3 bases and 4 bases, in that order; junction bases with no gene match: 8. Germline V gene lookup returns CDR1 ENHRY and CDR2 SYGVKD. CDR3 nucleotides: TGTGCCATCAGTGACGCGCGGACAGGGAGGAATCAGCCCCAGCATTTT. The encoded protein is CAISDARTGRNQPQHF.

V is TRBV5-1 and J is TRBJ1-6, with D perhaps matching TRBD1 (5 bases). This CDR3 spans 15 amino acids. Per germline, CDR1 SGHRS and CDR2 YFSETQ. V gave up 0 bases and J gave up 8 bases, with 12 bases separating them. The CDR3 sequence is CASSLAGPGYSPLHF. Written as DNA, the CDR3 is TGCGCCAGCAGCTTGGCCGGACCAGGGTATTCACCCCTCCACTTT.

A few counts support this clonotype. The chain is built from TRBV10-3 and TRBJ2-7; 9 nucleotides match TRBD1. Trimming at V came to 5 bases and at J to 3 bases, leaving 8 bases not matched to a gene. Germline V gene lookup returns CDR1 ENHRY and CDR2 SYGVKD. This CDR3 is 15 amino acids long. The CDR3 region has the DNA TGTGCCATCAGTCCGCGGGACAGGGCCAGCTACGAGCAGTACTTC. Its protein product is CAISPRDRASYEQYF.

This clonotype showed up just a few times. V gene TRBV12-3 or TRBV12-4 combines with J gene TRBJ2-2; the D gene is possibly TRBD1 (6 bases). The CDR3 length is 16 residues. V lost 3 bases and J 7 bases, leaving 18 bases between the germline ends. For the CDR3, the DNA is TGTGCCAGCAGTTTTAGAACTACAGGGTTTTTCGGGGAGCTGTTTTTT. Translating gives CASSFRTTGFFGELFF.

This rearrangement joins TRBV7-3 to TRBJ1-1; D uncertain. The CDR3 extends over 12 amino acids. Germline V gene data show CDR1 as SGHTA and CDR2 as FQGTGA. The V end lost 5 bases, the J end lost 5 bases, and 9 bases lay between the germline ends. CDR3 sequence: CASSGLLTEAFF. CDR3 nucleotide sequence: TGTGCCAGCAGCGGCCTGCTTACTGAAGCTTTCTTT.

This clonotype appeared many times. The chain joins TRBV20-1 to TRBJ2-1; TRBD2 matches at 7 bases. The CDR3 sequence is 16 residues long. Per germline, CDR1 DFQATT and CDR2 SNEGSKA (reference sequence). After removal of 1 base from V and 4 bases from J, the junction contained 10 bases not matched to a gene. The chain's CDR3 is CSARGTTHGGYNEQFF. The CDR3 DNA follows: TGCAGTGCTAGAGGGACTACCCACGGGGGGTACAATGAGCAGTTCTTC.

This clonotype was detected a few times. The chain uses TRBV25-1 and TRBJ1-2, with D hard to call. This CDR3 is built from 13 residues. Germline CDR1 and CDR2: MGHDK and SYGVNS. V dropped 4 bases and J dropped 8 bases, with 14 bases sitting between them. The CDR3 DNA reads TGTGCCAGCAGTGCTTCTTCCCACGGCGGCTACACCTTC. Its protein is CASSASSHGGYTF.

J is TRBJ2-7 and V is TRBV20-1; 8 positions match TRBD1. With 0 bases clipped from V and 2 bases from J, the junction kept 6 bases outside the gene matches. Germline V CDR1 and CDR2: DFQATT, SNEGSKA (reference sequence). The CDR3 contains 15 residues. CDR3 nucleotides: TGCAGTGCTAGAGATGCAGGGGGCTCCCCCTACGAGCAGTACTTC. This gives the protein CSARDAGGSPYEQYF.